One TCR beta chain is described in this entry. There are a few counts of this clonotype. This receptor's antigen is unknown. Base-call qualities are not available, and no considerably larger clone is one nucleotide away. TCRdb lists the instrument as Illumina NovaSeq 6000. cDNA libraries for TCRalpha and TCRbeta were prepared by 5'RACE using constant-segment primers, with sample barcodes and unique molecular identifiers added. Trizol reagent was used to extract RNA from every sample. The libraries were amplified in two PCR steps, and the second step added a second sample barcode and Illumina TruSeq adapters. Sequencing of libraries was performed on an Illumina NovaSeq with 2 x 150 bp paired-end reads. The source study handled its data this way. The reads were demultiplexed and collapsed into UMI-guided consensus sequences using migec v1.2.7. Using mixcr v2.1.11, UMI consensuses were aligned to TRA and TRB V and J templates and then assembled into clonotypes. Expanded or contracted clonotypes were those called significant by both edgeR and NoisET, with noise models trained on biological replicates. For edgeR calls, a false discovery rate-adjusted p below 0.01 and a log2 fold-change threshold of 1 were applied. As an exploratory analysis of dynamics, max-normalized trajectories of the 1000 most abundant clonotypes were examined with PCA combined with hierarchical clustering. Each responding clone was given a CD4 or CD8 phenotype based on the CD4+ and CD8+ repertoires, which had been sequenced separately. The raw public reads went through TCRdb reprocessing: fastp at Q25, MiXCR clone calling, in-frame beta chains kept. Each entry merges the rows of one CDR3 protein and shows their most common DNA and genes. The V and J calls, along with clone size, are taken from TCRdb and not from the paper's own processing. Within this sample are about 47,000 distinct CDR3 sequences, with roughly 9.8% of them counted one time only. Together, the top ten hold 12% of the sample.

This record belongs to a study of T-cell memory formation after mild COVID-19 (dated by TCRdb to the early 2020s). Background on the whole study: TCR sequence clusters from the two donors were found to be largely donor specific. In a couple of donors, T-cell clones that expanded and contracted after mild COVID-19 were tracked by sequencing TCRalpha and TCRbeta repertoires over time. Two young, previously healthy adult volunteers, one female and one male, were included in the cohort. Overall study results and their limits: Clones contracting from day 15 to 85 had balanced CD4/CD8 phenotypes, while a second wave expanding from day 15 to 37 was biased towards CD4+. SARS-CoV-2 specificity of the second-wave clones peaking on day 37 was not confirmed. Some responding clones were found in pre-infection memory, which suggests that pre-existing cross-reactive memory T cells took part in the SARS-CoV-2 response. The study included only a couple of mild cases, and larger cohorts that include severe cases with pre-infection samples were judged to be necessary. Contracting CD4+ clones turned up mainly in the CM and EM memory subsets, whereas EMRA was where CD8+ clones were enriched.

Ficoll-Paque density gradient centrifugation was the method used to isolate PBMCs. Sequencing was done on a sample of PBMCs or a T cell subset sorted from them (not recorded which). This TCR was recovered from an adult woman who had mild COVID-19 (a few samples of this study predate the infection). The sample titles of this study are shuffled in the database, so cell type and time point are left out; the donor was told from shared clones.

The sequenced DNA: TGTGCCAGCAGTGATCCGGGAGGCGCCTCCTACAATGAGCAGTTCTTC. Translated, this gives CASSDPGGASYNEQFF. Recombination joined TRBV6-2 or TRBV6-3 with TRBJ2-1; 7 junctional bases match TRBD2. Trimming takes 5 bases off V and 0 bases off J; junction bases not matched to a gene: 7. CDR3 length: 16 amino acids, cysteine to phenylalanine. The CDR3 DNA has 48 bases and is translated from base 1. Looking up the germline V gene yields CDR1 MNHEY and CDR2 SVGEGT.